This entry lists 29 T cell receptor beta chains sequenced from one sample in a study of tissue T cells after allogeneic stem cell transplantation. Time point of the sample: mouse harvest day 14 after allogeneic transplant. Mouse grafts combined 10^7 T-cell-depleted bone marrow cells with 10^6 splenic CD5+ T cells. Here immunoSEQ multiplex PCR was the method, and the copy in TCRdb shows in-frame clones only, minus some. The sample lists fewer than 5,500 clones, more than 40% occurring once. The sequencing input was lymph node tissue. The receptors shown here come from a female BALB/c mouse given C57BL/6 T cells with graft-versus-host disease after an allogeneic hematopoietic cell transplant.

Points on this clone: Gene and germline names: mouse. The missing CDR3 end, 1 residue past where the read stops, is filled in from the germline J gene. The chain carries TRBV23 and TRBJ2-4; the table's D call, TRBD1, has no DNA check behind it. This CDR3 comprises 15 residues. Germline lookup yields CDR1 KGHTA and CDR2 FQNQQP. CDR3 loop: CSSSQSGRGQNTLYF. The DNA read from the CDR3 is TGCTCCAGCAGTCAATCAGGCAGGGGGCAAAACACCTTGTAC.

Notes on this clone: The genes and germline here are from mouse. The CDR3 extends 1 residue past the end of the read, so its final part is completed from the germline J gene. The J gene is TRBJ1-1, the V gene TRBV23; TRBD1 was called by the table and not checked on the DNA. This CDR3 has 15 residues. CDR1 is KGHTA, CDR2 FQNQQP, per germline. CDR3 bases read: TGCTCCAGCAGTCAAAGACAGGGGGCGAGCACAGAAGTCTTC. Encoded protein: CSSSQRQGASTEVF. The CDR3 reads in full as CSSSQRQGASTEVFF.

The sample holds a few counts of this clone. Gene names denote mouse genes. The read is 1 residue too short to cover the CDR3 end, so that end is filled in from the germline J gene. The chain uses TRBV20 and TRBJ2-1, with D hard to call. V gave up 1 base and J gave up 1 base, with 8 bases separating them. Germline CDR1 reads GFQATS; CDR2 reads STVNSAI. The CDR3 has 14 residues. CDR3 bases read: TGTGGTGCTAGGGTTTCCAGAAACTATGCTGAGCAGTTC. Translating it yields CGARVSRNYAEQF. The whole CDR3 sequence is CGARVSRNYAEQFF.

As concerns this clone: Gene names are mouse gene names. Read sequence stops 1 residue before the CDR3 end, and the germline J gene provides the missing end. The chain combines TRBV3 with TRBJ2-2; 10 bases agree with TRBD1. CDR3 length: 15 residues. V was clipped by 5 bases and J by 2 bases; unmatched bases: 2. Germline CDR1 and CDR2: SNHLY and FYNGKV (reference sequence). CDR3 sequence: CASSPTGGNTGQLYF. Incomplete CDR3 DNA: TGTGCCAGCAGCCCGACAGGGGGCAACACCGGGCAGCTCTAC.

This clone came up a few times. Genes and germline are mouse. The read gets to within 1 residue of the CDR3 end, and the germline J gene fills in the rest. V is TRBV19 and J is TRBJ1-4; 9 bases fit TRBD1. The germline V gene has CDR1 FNHDT and CDR2 SITEND (reference sequence). The CDR3 is 16 amino acids. V trimming: 0 bases; J trimming: 2 bases; junction bases outside the gene matches: 2. CDR3 bases read: TGTGCCAGCAGTATAGTACAGGGGGCGTCCAACGAAAGATTATTT. Protein: CASSIVQGASNERLF. From start to end, the CDR3 is CASSIVQGASNERLFF.

For this clone: Gene labels here are mouse ones. The sequence runs out 1 residue before the end of the CDR3; the remainder is reconstructed from the germline J gene. The V call is TRBV19, the J call TRBJ2-1; 11 bases line up with TRBD1. The V segment lost 4 bases and the J segment 4 bases; nucleotides outside the gene matches: 4. This CDR3 contains 15 residues. Germline V gene data show CDR1 as FNHDT and CDR2 as SITEND (reference sequence). CDR3 DNA, as far as it was read: TGTGCCAGCAGTCCCGGACAGGGGGCTTATGCTGAGCAGTTC. This gives the protein CASSPGQGAYAEQF. The CDR3, in full, reads CASSPGQGAYAEQFF.

Points on this clone: The germline and genes are mouse ones. Coverage ceases 1 residue before the CDR3 finishes, and the germline J gene fills in the end. The chain uses TRBV3 and TRBJ1-1; 7 positions agree with TRBD1. Germline V CDR1 and CDR2: SNHLY, FYNGKV (reference sequence). Unmatched junction bases numbered 2, after V lost 4 bases and J lost 9 bases. The CDR3 has 11 residues. Partial CDR3 DNA: TGTGCCAGCAGCTCGGGACAGAAAGTCTTC. Translated, it gives CASSSGQKVF. The whole CDR3 sequence reads CASSSGQKVFF.

Comment on this clone: Each gene name is a mouse one. The missing CDR3 end, 1 residue past where the read stops, is filled in from the germline J gene. This chain uses TRBV26 with TRBJ2-5, with D hard to call. Trimming stripped 2 bases from V and 5 bases from J, with 8 bases between. The length of the CDR3 is 13 residues. Germline V gives CDR1 KGHPV, CDR2 FQNQEV (reference sequence). The CDR3 spells CASSLTEGDTQYF. CDR3 bases read: TGTGCCAGCAGTCTGACTGAGGGAGACACCCAGTAC.

With respect to this clone: Gene names and germline refer to mouse. This CDR3 is CASSRAEQFF. CDR3 DNA, as far as it was read: TGTGCCAGCAGTCGTGCTGAGCAGTTC. The genes are TRBV26 and TRBJ2-1; D is uncertain. The read stops 1 residue short of the end of the CDR3; the missing end is completed from the germline J gene. Trimming cost V 4 bases and J 6 bases, with 1 base left between them. The CDR3 totals 10 residues. Looked up from germline, CDR1 is KGHPV and CDR2 is FQNQEV (reference sequence).

Remarks on this clone: Gene names are the mouse ones. The read halts 1 residue ahead of the CDR3 end, with the missing end drawn from the germline J gene. The J gene is TRBJ2-2, the V gene TRBV15; TRBD1 might be the D (6 bases). CDR3 size: 14 residues. The germline gives CDR1 SGHND, CDR2 FRSKSL. Trimming removed 1 base from V and 4 bases from J, with 7 bases in between. Partial CDR3 DNA: TGTGCCAGCAGTTTAGACAGGGCCACCGGGCAGCTCTAC. This codes for CASSLDRATGQLY. The entire CDR3 reads CASSLDRATGQLYF.

Of note for this clone: Gene names denote mouse genes. The read ends 1 residue early relative to the CDR3; the germline J gene fills the gap. The J gene is TRBJ2-1, the V gene TRBV26, with D perhaps assigned TRBD1 or TRBD2 (5 bases each). Trimming took off 6 bases at V and 3 bases at J, with 9 bases between the two ends. The CDR3 sequence is 13 residues long. Germline V gene lookup returns CDR1 KGHPV and CDR2 FQNQEV (reference sequence). This CDR3 reads CASSRDPYAEQFF. Incomplete CDR3 DNA: TGTGCCAGCAGCCGGGACCCCTATGCTGAGCAGTTC.

To note about this clone: Mouse germline and gene names are used. With the read ending 1 residue before the CDR3 end, the germline J gene is used to fill in that end. This chain connects TRBV26 to TRBJ1-3, with TRBD1 as a possible D gene (5 bases). Germline V gene data show CDR1 as KGHPV and CDR2 as FQNQEV (reference sequence). Trimming pared 3 bases from V and 2 bases from J, leaving 8 bases between. This CDR3 region has 14 residues. The CDR3 protein is CASSLWGTGNTLYF. CDR3 DNA (partial): TGTGCCAGCAGTCTATGGGGGACTGGAAATACGCTCTAT.

The sample holds a few counts of this clone. Each gene name is a mouse one. The CDR3 extends 1 residue past the end of the read, so its final part is completed from the germline J gene. The chain has TRBV1 and TRBJ2-7, with D maybe TRBD2 (6 bases). The CDR3 consists of 13 residues. Trimming removed 3 bases at V and 4 bases at J, with 10 bases between. Looked up from germline, CDR1 is NSQYPW and CDR2 is LRSPGD (reference sequence). The CDR3 sequence is CTCSAGGAYEQYF. The sequenced CDR3 bases are TGCACCTGCAGTGCTGGGGGTGCTTATGAACAGTAC.

About this clone itself: Germline and genes: mouse. From the germline J gene comes the end of the CDR3, since the read stops 1 residue before it. The chain combines TRBV15 with TRBJ2-1; D is unclear. The CDR3 is made up of 15 amino acids. Germline loops: CDR1 SGHND, CDR2 FRSKSL. Trimming left V 4 bases short and J 0 bases short, with 10 bases between. The covered CDR3 bases are TGTGCCAGCAGTTCCGGGAGGGTTAACTATGCTGAGCAGTTC. It encodes CASSSGRVNYAEQF. The entire CDR3 protein reads CASSSGRVNYAEQFF.

This clone rates as medium-sized (0.01 to 0.1%). Gene and germline names: mouse. The DNA ends 1 residue before the CDR3 does, and the rest of the CDR3 is filled in from the germline J gene. The chain links TRBV20 to TRBJ2-5, with unresolved D. There are 13 residues in the CDR3. V was shortened by 0 bases and J by 0 bases, with 4 bases between the two germline ends. CDR1 and CDR2 (germline): GFQATS, STVNSAI. The CDR3 spells CGAREVNQDTQYF. Incomplete CDR3 DNA: TGTGGTGCTAGGGAGGTTAACCAAGACACCCAGTAC.

In regard to this clone: Genes and germline come from the mouse. The sequenced fragment ends 1 residue before the CDR3 boundary, so the rest is inferred from the germline J gene. The rearrangement uses TRBV4 and TRBJ2-3; 8 nucleotides line up with TRBD2. Germline CDR1 reads LGHDT; CDR2 reads YNNKQL (reference sequence). V lost 4 bases, J lost 0 bases, and 3 bases stayed unmatched. This CDR3 is 15 amino acids long. The CDR3 is CASSSWGESAETLYF. The sequenced part of the CDR3 DNA is TGTGCCAGCAGCTCCTGGGGGGAGAGTGCAGAAACGCTGTAT. The entire variable domain, with the rest obtained from reference TRBV4 and TRBJ2-3, is as follows: ETAVFQTPNYHVTQVGNEVSFNCKQTLGHDTMYWYKQDSKKLLKIMFSYNNKQLIVNETVPRRFSPQSSDKAHLNLRIKSVEPEDSAVYLCASSSWGESAETLYFGSGTRLTVL.

This clone has only a few counts. Gene and germline names: mouse. Read coverage stops 1 residue before the CDR3 terminus; the germline J gene supplies the remainder. The chain joins TRBV31 to TRBJ1-6, with D hard to call. TRBJ1-6 is an open reading frame, and its role is uncertain. Germline CDR1 is GKSSPN and CDR2 is SITVG. The length of the CDR3 is 14 residues. Trimming removed 1 base from V and 4 bases from J, with 8 bases in between. The CDR3 bases that were read are TGTGCCTGGAGTCGGAACAGTTATAATTCGCCCCTCTAC. Translated: CAWSRNSYNSPLY. The complete CDR3 protein is CAWSRNSYNSPLYF.

On this clone: The genes are named according to mouse. The sequence runs out 1 residue before the end of the CDR3; the remainder is reconstructed from the germline J gene. The chain combines TRBV5 with TRBJ2-7; TRBD1 matches 10 bases. V lost 0 bases, J lost 6 bases, and 5 bases stayed unmatched. CDR3 size: 15 residues. CDR1 and CDR2 (germline): LGHNA, YNLKQL (reference sequence). CDR3 bases read: TGTGCCAGCAGCCAAGAGTGGGACAGGGGATTTGAACAGTAC. The encoded protein is CASSQEWDRGFEQY. In full, the CDR3 is CASSQEWDRGFEQYF.

This clone occurred once. Mouse germline and gene names are used. The CDR3 end is not reached by the read, which stops 1 residue before it; the germline J gene fills it in. The chain joins TRBV26 to TRBJ1-1; D ambiguous. CDR1 KGHPV and CDR2 FQNQEV come from the germline V gene (reference sequence). V lost 4 bases and J lost 1, with 7 bases in between. The length of the CDR3 is 13 residues. The sequenced part of the CDR3 DNA is TGTGCCAGCAGTCCCCCTCAAAACACAGAAGTCTTC. Translated, it gives CASSPPQNTEVF. The CDR3 as a whole reads CASSPPQNTEVFF.

To note about this clone: Germline and genes: mouse. The CDR3 end lies 1 residue beyond the end of the read and is filled in from the germline J gene. The rearrangement joins TRBV26 to TRBJ2-4; D might be TRBD1 (6 bases). The CDR3 covers 14 residues. Deletions cut 5 bases from V and 0 bases from J, with 9 bases between. The germline V gene has CDR1 KGHPV and CDR2 FQNQEV (reference sequence). The CDR3 sequence is CASSWDNSQNTLYF. Partial CDR3 DNA: TGTGCCAGCAGTTGGGACAATAGTCAAAACACCTTGTAC.

This clone appeared a few times. Gene names are the mouse ones. The read is 1 residue too short to cover the CDR3 end, so that end is filled in from the germline J gene. The chain links TRBV26 to TRBJ1-3; the match to TRBD1 covers 10 bases. Germline V lookup: CDR1 KGHPV, CDR2 FQNQEV (reference sequence). The ends lost 6 bases at V and 2 bases at J; junction bases unmatched: 4. The CDR3 length is 15 residues. CDR3 bases read: TGTGCCAGCAGGCAGGGACAGGGGACTGGAAATACGCTCTAT. Protein product: CASRQGQGTGNTLY. The full CDR3 reads CASRQGQGTGNTLYF.

About this clone itself: Gene names are the mouse ones. The CDR3 is cut off 1 residue early in the read; its end comes from the germline J gene. This chain joins TRBV23 and TRBJ2-4; the table's D call, TRBD1, was not checked against the DNA. Germline lookup yields CDR1 KGHTA and CDR2 FQNQQP. CDR3 length: 15 amino acids. CDR3 residues: CSSSHSGTGQNTLYF. The sequenced CDR3 bases are TGCTCCAGCAGTCATTCCGGGACAGGGCAAAACACCTTGTAC.

In the case of this clone: Mouse gene names and germline throughout. The read is 1 residue too short to cover the CDR3 end, so that end is filled in from the germline J gene. The rearrangement joins TRBV12-2 to TRBJ2-1; 10 bases are shared with TRBD2. Trimming removed 1 base from V and 7 bases from J; junction bases left unmatched: 9. The CDR3 is 16 amino acids. Germline V gene sequence: CDR1 SGHLS, CDR2 HYDKME. The sequenced part of the CDR3 DNA is TGTGCCAGCTCTCTAGGGCTGGGGGGGCGCGGAGCTGAGCAGTTC. Encoded protein: CASSLGLGGRGAEQF. The whole CDR3 sequence reads CASSLGLGGRGAEQFF. Complete variable domain (other parts from reference TRBV12-2 and TRBJ2-1): NSGVVQSPRYIIKGKGERSILKCIPISGHLSVAWYQQTQGQELKFFIQHYDKMERDKGNLPSRFSVQQFDDYHSEMNMSALELEDSAVYFCASSLGLGGRGAEQFFGPGTRLTVL.

As to this clone: The germline and genes are mouse ones. The CDR3 goes on 1 residue after the read ends, and that part is filled in from the germline J gene. This sequence joins TRBV23 and TRBJ1-1; the table's D call, TRBD1, has no DNA check behind it. The germline gives CDR1 KGHTA, CDR2 FQNQQP. The CDR3 has 13 residues. The CDR3 bases that were read are TGCTCCAGCAGCCACAGGGGTAACACAGAAGTCTTC. As protein: CSSSHRGNTEVF. The entire CDR3 protein reads CSSSHRGNTEVFF.

Concerning this clone itself: Mouse gene names apply. The read falls 1 residue short of the CDR3 end, and the missing part is taken from the germline J gene. This chain connects TRBV23 to TRBJ2-4; the table's D call TRBD2 went unverified against the DNA. This CDR3 is built from 14 residues. From germline, CDR1 is KGHTA and CDR2 FQNQQP. The CDR3 sequence is CSSSQSGGWDTLYF. The sequenced CDR3 bases are TGCTCCAGCAGTCAATCGGGGGGGTGGGACACCTTGTAC.

Points on this clone: All gene names here are mouse names. Sequencing ends 1 residue short of the CDR3 end; the germline J gene provides the rest. Additional DNA sequences in this sample encode the identical CDR3. The chain links TRBV26 to TRBJ1-1; 7 bases match TRBD1. Germline trimming cut 6 bases from V and 1 base from J; bases unmatched to any gene: 2. The CDR3 length is 13 residues. CDR1 and CDR2 (germline): KGHPV, FQNQEV (reference sequence). The CDR3 bases that were read are TGTGCCAGCAGCCGGGACAGAAACACAGAAGTCTTC. Residues: CASSRDRNTEVF. The CDR3 in full is CASSRDRNTEVFF.

This clone was observed a handful of times. Gene and germline names: mouse. The CDR3 end lies 1 residue beyond the end of the read and is filled in from the germline J gene. This chain uses TRBV26 with TRBJ1-4; D may be TRBD1 (5 bases). Trimming took 1 base from V and 0 from J, leaving 9 bases between them. This CDR3 comprises 16 residues. Germline-derived CDR1 and CDR2 are KGHPV and FQNQEV (reference sequence). The sequenced CDR3 bases are TGTGCCAGCAGTCTGTACCGACAGATTTCCAACGAAAGATTATTT. Its protein is CASSLYRQISNERLF. The complete CDR3 protein is CASSLYRQISNERLFF.

A remark on this clone: All gene names here are mouse names. Read data end 1 residue before the CDR3 end; the end is taken from the germline J gene. The chain links TRBV5 to TRBJ1-1, with D perhaps TRBD1 (6 bases). Trimming left V 3 bases short and J 0 bases short, with 11 bases between. The CDR3 consists of 15 residues. Per the germline V gene, CDR1 is LGHNA and CDR2 is YNLKQL (reference sequence). The CDR3 spells CASSQGQTANTEVFF. The CDR3 DNA, read in part, is TGTGCCAGCAGCCAGGGACAAACTGCAAACACAGAAGTCTTC.

Comment on this clone: Genes here carry mouse names. Sequencing ends 1 residue short of the CDR3 end; the germline J gene provides the rest. This sequence joins TRBV3 and TRBJ2-4; tentative D call: TRBD2 (6 bases). This CDR3 spans 16 amino acids. Trimming removed 5 bases at V and 0 bases at J, with 15 bases between. Germline CDR1 and CDR2: SNHLY and FYNGKV (reference sequence). The covered CDR3 bases are TGTGCCAGCAGCCGGACGGGGGGTCCTAGTCAAAACACCTTGTAC. Residues: CASSRTGGPSQNTLY. The whole CDR3 reads CASSRTGGPSQNTLYF.